The sequence of this TCR beta chain was determined in a study of blood T cell repertoires in COVID-19. Sequencing used immunoSEQ multiplex PCR; TCRdb keeps in-frame clones, though not all of them. The table lists some 340,000 clones, over 90% of them singletons. V gave up 4 bases and J gave up 6 bases, with 14 bases separating them. The CDR3 sequence is 14 residues long. CDR1 and CDR2 (germline): SGDLS, YYNGEE. This chain uses TRBV9 with TRBJ1-5, with no clear D. The receptor was derived from a woman aged 25 to 39 who had been exposed to COVID-19. What was sequenced was PBMCs or T cells enriched from blood (not recorded which). For the CDR3, the DNA is TGTGCCAGCAGCCGAGGAGGAGGAAGTCAGCCCCAGCATTTT. It translates to CASSRGGGSQPQHF.